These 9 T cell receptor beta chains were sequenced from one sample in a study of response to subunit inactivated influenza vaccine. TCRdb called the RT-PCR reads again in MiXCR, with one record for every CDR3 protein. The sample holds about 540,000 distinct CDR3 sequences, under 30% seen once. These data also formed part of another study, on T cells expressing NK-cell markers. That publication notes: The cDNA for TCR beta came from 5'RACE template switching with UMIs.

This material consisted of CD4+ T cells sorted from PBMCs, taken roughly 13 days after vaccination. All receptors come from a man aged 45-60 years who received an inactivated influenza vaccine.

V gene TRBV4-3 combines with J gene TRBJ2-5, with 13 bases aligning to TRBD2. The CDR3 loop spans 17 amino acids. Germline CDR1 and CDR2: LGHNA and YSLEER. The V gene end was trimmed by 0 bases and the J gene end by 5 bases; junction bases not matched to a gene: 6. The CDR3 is CASSQERTSGSMETQYF. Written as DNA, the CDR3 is TGCGCCAGCAGCCAAGAGAGGACTAGCGGGAGTATGGAGACCCAGTACTTC.

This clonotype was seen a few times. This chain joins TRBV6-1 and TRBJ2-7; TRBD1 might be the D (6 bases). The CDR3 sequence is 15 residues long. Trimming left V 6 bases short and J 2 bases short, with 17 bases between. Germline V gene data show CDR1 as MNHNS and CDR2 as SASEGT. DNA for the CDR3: TGTGCCAGCAGCGGTACCGGGACACCGGCCTACGAGCAGTACTTC. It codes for CASSGTGTPAYEQYF.

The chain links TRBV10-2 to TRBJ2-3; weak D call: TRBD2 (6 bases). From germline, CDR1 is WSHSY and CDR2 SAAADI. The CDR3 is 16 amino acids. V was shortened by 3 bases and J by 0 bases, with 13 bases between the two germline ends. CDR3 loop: CASSDASGTSTDTQYF. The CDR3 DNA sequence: TGCGCCAGCAGTGACGCCTCCGGGACTAGCACAGATACGCAGTATTTT.

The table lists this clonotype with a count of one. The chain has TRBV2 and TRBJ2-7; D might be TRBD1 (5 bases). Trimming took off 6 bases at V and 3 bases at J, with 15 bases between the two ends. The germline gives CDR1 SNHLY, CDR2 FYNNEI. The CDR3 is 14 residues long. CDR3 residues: CASRFEDSLYEQYF. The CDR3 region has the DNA TGTGCCAGCAGGTTCGAAGACAGCCTCTACGAGCAGTACTTC.

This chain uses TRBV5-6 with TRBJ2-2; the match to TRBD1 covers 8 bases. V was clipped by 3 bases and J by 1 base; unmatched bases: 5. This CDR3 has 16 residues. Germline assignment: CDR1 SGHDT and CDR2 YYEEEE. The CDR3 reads CASSSRTGLNTGELFF. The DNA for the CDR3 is TGTGCCAGCAGCTCCCGGACAGGGCTGAACACCGGGGAGCTGTTTTTT.

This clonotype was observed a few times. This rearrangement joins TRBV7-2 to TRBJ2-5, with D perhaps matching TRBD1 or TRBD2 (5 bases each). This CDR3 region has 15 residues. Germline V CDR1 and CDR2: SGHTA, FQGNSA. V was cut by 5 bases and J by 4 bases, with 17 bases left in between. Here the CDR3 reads CASSRTLGARETQYF. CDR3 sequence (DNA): TGTGCCAGCAGCAGAACACTCGGGGCTCGAGAGACCCAGTACTTC.

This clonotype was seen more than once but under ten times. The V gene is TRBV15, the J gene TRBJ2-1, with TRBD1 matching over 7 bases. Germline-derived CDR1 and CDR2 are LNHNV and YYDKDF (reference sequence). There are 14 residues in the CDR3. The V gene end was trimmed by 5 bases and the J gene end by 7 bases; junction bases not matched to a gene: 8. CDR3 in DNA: TGTGCCACCAGCCGGAGACAGGGTTTGAATGAGCAGTTCTTC. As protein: CATSRRQGLNEQFF.

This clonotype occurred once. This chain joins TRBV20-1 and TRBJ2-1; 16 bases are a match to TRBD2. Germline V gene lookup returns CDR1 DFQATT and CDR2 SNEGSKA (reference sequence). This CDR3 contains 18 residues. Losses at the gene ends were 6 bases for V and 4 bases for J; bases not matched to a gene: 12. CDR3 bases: TGCAGTGCCCCGGGACTAGCGGGAGGGCCCGGGATTTACAATGAGCAGTTCTTC. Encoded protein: CSAPGLAGGPGIYNEQFF.

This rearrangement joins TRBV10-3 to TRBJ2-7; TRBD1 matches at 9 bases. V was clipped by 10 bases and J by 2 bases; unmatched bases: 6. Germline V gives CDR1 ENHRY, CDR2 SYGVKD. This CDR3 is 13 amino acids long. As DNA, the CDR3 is TGTGCCACCAGGACAGGGGCCACCTACGAGCAGTACTTC. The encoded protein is CATRTGATYEQYF.